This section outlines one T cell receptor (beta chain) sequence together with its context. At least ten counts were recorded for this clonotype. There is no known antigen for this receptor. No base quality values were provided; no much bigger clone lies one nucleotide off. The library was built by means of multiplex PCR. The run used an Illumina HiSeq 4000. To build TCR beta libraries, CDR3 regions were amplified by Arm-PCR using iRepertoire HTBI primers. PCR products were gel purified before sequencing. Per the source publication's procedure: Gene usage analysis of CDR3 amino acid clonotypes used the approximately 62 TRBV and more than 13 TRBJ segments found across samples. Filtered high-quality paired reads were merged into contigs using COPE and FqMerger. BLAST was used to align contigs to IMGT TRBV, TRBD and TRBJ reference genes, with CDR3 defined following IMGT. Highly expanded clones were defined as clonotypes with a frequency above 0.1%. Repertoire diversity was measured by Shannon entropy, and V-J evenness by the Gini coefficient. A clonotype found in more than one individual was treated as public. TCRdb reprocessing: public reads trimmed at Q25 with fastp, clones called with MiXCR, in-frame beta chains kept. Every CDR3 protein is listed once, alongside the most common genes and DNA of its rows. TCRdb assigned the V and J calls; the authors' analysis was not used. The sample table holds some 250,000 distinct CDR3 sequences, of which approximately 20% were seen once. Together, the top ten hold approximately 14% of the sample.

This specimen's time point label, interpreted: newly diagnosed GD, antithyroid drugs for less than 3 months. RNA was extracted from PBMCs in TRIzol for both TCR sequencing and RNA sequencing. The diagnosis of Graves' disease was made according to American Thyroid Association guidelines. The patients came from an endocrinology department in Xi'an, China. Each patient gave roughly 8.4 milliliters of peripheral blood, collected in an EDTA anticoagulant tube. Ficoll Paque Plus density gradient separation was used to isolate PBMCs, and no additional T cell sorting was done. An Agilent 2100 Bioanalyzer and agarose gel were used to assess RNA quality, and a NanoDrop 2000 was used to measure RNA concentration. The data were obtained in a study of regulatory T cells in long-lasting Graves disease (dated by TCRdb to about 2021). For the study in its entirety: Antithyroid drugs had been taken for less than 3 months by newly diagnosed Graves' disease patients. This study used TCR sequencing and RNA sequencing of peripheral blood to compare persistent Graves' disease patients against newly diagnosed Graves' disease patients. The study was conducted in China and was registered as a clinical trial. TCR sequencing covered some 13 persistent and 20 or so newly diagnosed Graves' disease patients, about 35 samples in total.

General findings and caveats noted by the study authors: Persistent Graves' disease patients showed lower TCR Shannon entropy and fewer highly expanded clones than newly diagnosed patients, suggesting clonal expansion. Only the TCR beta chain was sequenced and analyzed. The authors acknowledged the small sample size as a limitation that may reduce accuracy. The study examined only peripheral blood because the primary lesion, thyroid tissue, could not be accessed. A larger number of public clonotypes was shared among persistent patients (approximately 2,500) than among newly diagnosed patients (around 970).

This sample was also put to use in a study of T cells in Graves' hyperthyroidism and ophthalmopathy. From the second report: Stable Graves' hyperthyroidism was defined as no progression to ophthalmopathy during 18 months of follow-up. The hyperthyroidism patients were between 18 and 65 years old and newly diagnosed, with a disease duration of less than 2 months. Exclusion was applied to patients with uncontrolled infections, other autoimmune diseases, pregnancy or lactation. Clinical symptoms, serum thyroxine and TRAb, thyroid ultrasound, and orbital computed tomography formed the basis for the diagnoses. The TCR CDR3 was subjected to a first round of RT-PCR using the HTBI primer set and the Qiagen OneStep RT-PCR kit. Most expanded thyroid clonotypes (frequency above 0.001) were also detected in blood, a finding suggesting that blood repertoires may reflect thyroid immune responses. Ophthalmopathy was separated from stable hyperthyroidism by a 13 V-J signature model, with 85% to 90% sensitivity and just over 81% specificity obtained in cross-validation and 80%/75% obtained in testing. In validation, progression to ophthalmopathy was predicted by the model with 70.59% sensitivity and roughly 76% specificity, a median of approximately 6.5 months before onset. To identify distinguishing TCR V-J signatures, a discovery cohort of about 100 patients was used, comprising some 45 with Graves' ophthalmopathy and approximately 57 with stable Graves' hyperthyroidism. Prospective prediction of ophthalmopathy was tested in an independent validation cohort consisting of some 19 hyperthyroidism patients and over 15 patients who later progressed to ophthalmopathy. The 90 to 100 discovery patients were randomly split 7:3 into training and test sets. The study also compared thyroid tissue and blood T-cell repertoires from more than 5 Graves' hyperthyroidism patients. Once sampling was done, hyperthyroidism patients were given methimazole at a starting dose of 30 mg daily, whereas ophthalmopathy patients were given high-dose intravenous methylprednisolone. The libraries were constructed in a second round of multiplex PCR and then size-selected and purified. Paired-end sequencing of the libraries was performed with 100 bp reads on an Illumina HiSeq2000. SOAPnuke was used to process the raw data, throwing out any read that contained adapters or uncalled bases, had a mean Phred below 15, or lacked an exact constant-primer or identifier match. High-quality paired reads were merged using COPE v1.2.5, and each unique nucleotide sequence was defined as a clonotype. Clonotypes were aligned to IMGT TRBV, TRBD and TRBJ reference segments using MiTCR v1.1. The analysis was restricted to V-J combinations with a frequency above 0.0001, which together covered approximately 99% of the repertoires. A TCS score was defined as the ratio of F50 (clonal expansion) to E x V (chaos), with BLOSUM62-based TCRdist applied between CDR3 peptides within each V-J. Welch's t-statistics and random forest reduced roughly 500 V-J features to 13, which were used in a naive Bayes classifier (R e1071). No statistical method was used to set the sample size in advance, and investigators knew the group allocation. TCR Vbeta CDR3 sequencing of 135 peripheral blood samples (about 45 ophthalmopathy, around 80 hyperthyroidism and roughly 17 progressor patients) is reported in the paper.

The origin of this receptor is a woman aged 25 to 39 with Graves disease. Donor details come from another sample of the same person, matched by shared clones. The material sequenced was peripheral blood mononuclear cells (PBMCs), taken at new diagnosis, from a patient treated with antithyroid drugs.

CDR3 region: CASSPGSPSLAEKLFF. The DNA is as follows: TGTGCCAGCTCACCCGGCTCACCGTCCTTGGCAGAAAAACTGTTTTTT. The V gene is TRBV18 and the J gene is TRBJ1-4; too little of a D gene remains to name it. The CDR3, cysteine through phenylalanine, is 16 amino acids long. The sequence is cut down to CDR3 DNA, 48 bases in frame from base 1. The V end loses 3 bases and the J end loses 8 bases, and a stretch of 19 bases separates them. Per the germline V gene, KGHSH is the CDR1 and LQKENI is the CDR2.